This is a list of T cell receptor beta chains from one sample in a study of blood T cell repertoires in COVID-19. Profiled with immunoSEQ multiplex PCR; TCRdb holds only in-frame clones, not every one. Of around 230,000 clones in the sample, less than 90% were seen once. The source material was peripheral blood. These receptor sequences come from a man in his forties or fifties with acute or convalescent COVID-19. Both conserved end residues are part of each CDR3. A D gene is named only where the DNA matches it firmly. Only some rows state a clone size, as once, few, many or a class for expanded clones.

abundance: .
v_gene: TRBV7-2
j_gene: TRBJ2-2
d_gene: TRBD1
CDR3aa: CASSFRDRGFVTGELFF
CDR3nt: TGTGCCAGCAGCTTCCGGGACAGGGGGTTCGTCACCGGGGAGCTGTTTTTT

abundance: .
v_gene: TRBV5-1
j_gene: TRBJ2-3
d_gene: .
CDR3aa: CASSLGTGVTDTQYF
CDR3nt: TGCGCCAGCAGCTTGGGTACGGGGGTCACAGATACGCAGTATTTT

abundance: .
v_gene: TRBV18
j_gene: TRBJ1-1
d_gene: .
CDR3aa: CASSPEQEGTEAFF
CDR3nt: TGTGCCAGCTCACCCGAACAGGAGGGCACTGAAGCTTTCTTT

abundance: .
v_gene: TRBV19
j_gene: TRBJ1-6
d_gene: .
CDR3aa: CASSKGHLVSSPLHF
CDR3nt: TGTGCCAGTAGTAAGGGACATCTGGTTTCTTCACCCCTCCACTTT

abundance: once
v_gene: TRBV10-1
j_gene: TRBJ2-1
d_gene: TRBD2
CDR3aa: CASSEASGGHNEQFF
CDR3nt: TGCGCCAGCAGTGAGGCTAGCGGGGGGCACAATGAGCAGTTCTTC

abundance: .
v_gene: TRBV11-2
j_gene: TRBJ2-3
d_gene: TRBD2
CDR3aa: CASSLDRGVVDTQYF
CDR3nt: TGTGCCAGCAGCTTAGACCGGGGGGTGGTAGATACGCAGTATTTT

abundance: .
v_gene: TRBV6-6
j_gene: TRBJ2-5
d_gene: TRBD1
CDR3aa: CASSSPGQGETQYF
CDR3nt: TGTGCCAGCAGTTCACCGGGACAGGGGGAGACCCAGTACTTC

abundance: .
v_gene: TRBV19
j_gene: TRBJ1-1
d_gene: .
CDR3aa: CASNEALNTEAFF
CDR3nt: TGTGCCAGTAATGAAGCCCTGAACACTGAAGCTTTCTTT

abundance: .
v_gene: TRBV19
j_gene: TRBJ2-1
d_gene: .
CDR3aa: CASSIRTAGEQFF
CDR3nt: TGTGCCAGTAGTATTAGGACAGCCGGTGAGCAGTTCTTC

abundance: .
v_gene: TRBV3-1/TRBV3-2
j_gene: TRBJ2-7
d_gene: .
CDR3aa: CASSQAPRTGFEQYF
CDR3nt: TGTGCCAGCAGCCAAGCTCCAAGAACGGGGTTCGAGCAGTACTTC

abundance: .
v_gene: TRBV7-8
j_gene: TRBJ2-1
d_gene: TRBD2
CDR3aa: CASSWELASYNEQFF
CDR3nt: TGTGCCAGCAGCTGGGAACTAGCGTCCTACAATGAGCAGTTCTTC

abundance: .
v_gene: TRBV29-1
j_gene: TRBJ2-3
d_gene: .
CDR3aa: CSVEASLSTDTQYF
CDR3nt: TGCAGCGTTGAAGCTAGCCTTAGCACAGATACGCAGTATTTT

abundance: .
v_gene: TRBV6-6
j_gene: TRBJ2-1
d_gene: TRBD1
CDR3aa: CASSSTPGTENNEQFF
CDR3nt: TGTGCCAGCAGTTCCACTCCCGGGACAGAGAATAATGAGCAGTTCTTC

abundance: .
v_gene: TRBV5-8
j_gene: TRBJ1-5
d_gene: TRBD1
CDR3aa: CASSLEGDSYSNQPQHF
CDR3nt: TGTGCCAGCAGCTTGGAAGGGGACAGTTATAGCAATCAGCCCCAGCATTTT

abundance: .
v_gene: TRBV6-6
j_gene: TRBJ2-7
d_gene: .
CDR3aa: CASSYSDSNEQYF
CDR3nt: TGTGCCAGCAGTTACTCGGATAGCAACGAGCAGTACTTC

abundance: .
v_gene: TRBV6-2/TRBV6-3
j_gene: TRBJ1-5
d_gene: TRBD1
CDR3aa: CASSRDRYSNQPQHF
CDR3nt: TGTGCCAGCAGTAGGGACAGATATAGCAATCAGCCCCAGCATTTT

abundance: once
v_gene: TRBV6-1
j_gene: TRBJ1-4
d_gene: .
CDR3aa: CASSEGGEANEKLFF
CDR3nt: TGTGCCAGCAGTGAGGGGGGGGAGGCTAATGAAAAACTGTTTTTT

abundance: .
v_gene: TRBV21-1
j_gene: TRBJ1-1
d_gene: .
CDR3aa: CASSPHPVGQGRPEAFF
CDR3nt: TGTGCCAGCAGCCCACACCCCGTAGGGCAGGGGAGACCTGAAGCTTTCTTT

abundance: .
v_gene: TRBV5-7
j_gene: TRBJ1-1
d_gene: TRBD1
CDR3aa: CASSPRTGNNRDTEAFF
CDR3nt: TGTGCCAGCAGTCCTAGGACAGGGAATAATCGGGACACTGAAGCTTTCTTT

abundance: .
v_gene: TRBV5-1
j_gene: TRBJ2-5
d_gene: .
CDR3aa: CASSLGRETQYF
CDR3nt: TGCGCCAGCAGCTTGGGTAGAGAGACCCAGTACTTC

abundance: .
v_gene: TRBV11-3
j_gene: TRBJ2-2
d_gene: .
CDR3aa: CASSLDSANTGELFF
CDR3nt: TGTGCCAGCAGCTTGGACAGTGCAAACACCGGGGAGCTGTTTTTT

abundance: .
v_gene: TRBV7-2
j_gene: TRBJ2-7
d_gene: TRBD2
CDR3aa: CASTLGTSGRMYEQYF
CDR3nt: TGTGCCAGCACCCTAGGGACTAGCGGGAGAATGTACGAGCAGTACTTC

abundance: .
v_gene: TRBV28
j_gene: TRBJ1-5
d_gene: .
CDR3aa: CASSSLSRANQPQHF
CDR3nt: TGTGCCAGCAGTTCCCTATCCAGGGCGAATCAGCCCCAGCATTTT

abundance: .
v_gene: TRBV11-2
j_gene: TRBJ2-1
d_gene: TRBD2
CDR3aa: CASSLAGRVGGQFF
CDR3nt: TGTGCCAGCAGCTTAGCGGGGAGGGTTGGAGGGCAGTTCTTC

abundance: .
v_gene: TRBV9
j_gene: TRBJ1-1
d_gene: .
CDR3aa: CASSAGAGTEAFF
CDR3nt: TGTGCCAGCAGCGCTGGGGCGGGAACTGAAGCTTTCTTT

abundance: .
v_gene: TRBV19
j_gene: TRBJ1-1
d_gene: .
CDR3aa: CASSIGPRFYNTEAFF
CDR3nt: TGTGCCAGTAGTATAGGGCCCCGTTTTTATAACACTGAAGCTTTCTTT

abundance: once
v_gene: TRBV23-1
j_gene: TRBJ2-2
d_gene: TRBD1
CDR3aa: CASSQDRGLDWEFTGELFF
CDR3nt: TGCGCCAGCAGTCAAGACAGGGGGCTTGACTGGGAATTTACCGGGGAGCTGTTTTTT

abundance: .
v_gene: TRBV5-1
j_gene: TRBJ1-4
d_gene: .
CDR3aa: CASSLAPFFEKLFF
CDR3nt: TGCGCCAGCAGCTTGGCCCCGTTCTTTGAAAAACTGTTTTTT

abundance: .
v_gene: TRBV27
j_gene: TRBJ1-1
d_gene: .
CDR3aa: CASSFLGEIGTEAFF
CDR3nt: TGTGCCAGCAGTTTCTTAGGGGAAATTGGCACTGAAGCTTTCTTT

abundance: .
v_gene: TRBV30
j_gene: TRBJ1-5
d_gene: .
CDR3aa: CAWSRYSNQPQHF
CDR3nt: TGTGCCTGGAGCCGTTATAGCAATCAGCCCCAGCATTTT

abundance: few
v_gene: TRBV7-2
j_gene: TRBJ2-2
d_gene: .
CDR3aa: CASSLWAGYPPAGELFF
CDR3nt: TGTGCCAGCAGCTTATGGGCAGGATACCCTCCCGCCGGGGAGCTGTTTTTT

abundance: .
v_gene: TRBV12-3/TRBV12-4
j_gene: TRBJ1-1
d_gene: TRBD1
CDR3aa: CASSFTGDSEAFF
CDR3nt: TGTGCCAGCAGTTTTACAGGGGATAGTGAAGCTTTCTTT

abundance: .
v_gene: TRBV7-9
j_gene: TRBJ1-4
d_gene: .
CDR3aa: CASPREEKLFF
CDR3nt: TGTGCCAGCCCCAGGGAGGAAAAACTGTTTTTT

abundance: .
v_gene: TRBV12-3/TRBV12-4
j_gene: TRBJ1-5
d_gene: TRBD1
CDR3aa: CASSQQGNQPQHF
CDR3nt: TGTGCCAGCAGTCAACAGGGGAACCAGCCCCAGCATTTT

abundance: once
v_gene: TRBV6-5
j_gene: TRBJ1-2
d_gene: .
CDR3aa: CASNIIGVLSYGYTF
CDR3nt: TGTGCCAGCAACATCATTGGAGTACTAAGTTATGGCTACACCTTC

abundance: .
v_gene: TRBV5-1
j_gene: TRBJ1-5
d_gene: .
CDR3aa: CASSLDTGQPQHF
CDR3nt: TGCGCCAGCAGCTTGGATACGGGGCAGCCCCAGCATTTT

abundance: .
v_gene: TRBV5-1
j_gene: TRBJ2-2
d_gene: TRBD1
CDR3aa: CASSWGQGSGELFF
CDR3nt: TGCGCCAGCAGCTGGGGACAGGGATCCGGGGAGCTGTTTTTT

abundance: .
v_gene: TRBV7-2
j_gene: TRBJ2-5
d_gene: .
CDR3aa: CASSPRRLIRETQYF
CDR3nt: TGTGCCAGCAGCCCCCGGCGGCTGATAAGAGAGACCCAGTACTTC

abundance: .
v_gene: TRBV4-2
j_gene: TRBJ2-2
d_gene: .
CDR3aa: CASSQLGRGNTGELFF
CDR3nt: TGTGCCAGCAGCCAACTTGGAAGGGGGAACACCGGGGAGCTGTTTTTT

abundance: .
v_gene: TRBV5-1
j_gene: TRBJ2-2
d_gene: TRBD2
CDR3aa: CASSPGGGLVNTGELFF
CDR3nt: TGCGCCAGCAGCCCCGGGGGGGGCTTGGTGAACACCGGGGAGCTGTTTTTT

abundance: .
v_gene: TRBV9
j_gene: TRBJ1-3
d_gene: TRBD1
CDR3aa: CASSYRQGAGNTIYF
CDR3nt: TGTGCCAGCAGCTATAGACAGGGGGCTGGAAACACCATATATTTT

abundance: .
v_gene: TRBV7-8
j_gene: TRBJ1-2
d_gene: .
CDR3aa: CASSPPHRELGYGYTF
CDR3nt: TGTGCCAGCAGCCCACCACATCGGGAATTAGGCTATGGCTACACCTTC

abundance: .
v_gene: TRBV7-9
j_gene: TRBJ1-2
d_gene: .
CDR3aa: CASSFGTF
CDR3nt: TGTGCCAGCAGCTTCGGCACCTTC

abundance: .
v_gene: TRBV6-5
j_gene: TRBJ1-1
d_gene: .
CDR3aa: CASSPVGGDTEAFF
CDR3nt: TGTGCCAGCAGCCCAGTAGGAGGGGACACTGAAGCTTTCTTT

abundance: .
v_gene: TRBV7-9
j_gene: TRBJ2-7
d_gene: .
CDR3aa: CASRARGRHEQYF
CDR3nt: TGTGCCAGCAGGGCCCGGGGGAGGCACGAGCAGTACTTC

abundance: .
v_gene: TRBV5-1
j_gene: TRBJ1-1
d_gene: .
CDR3aa: CASSRQQDRTPGAEAFF
CDR3nt: TGCGCCAGCAGCCGCCAGCAGGATCGGACTCCGGGCGCTGAAGCTTTCTTT

abundance: .
v_gene: TRBV29-1
j_gene: TRBJ2-1
d_gene: .
CDR3aa: CSTWPGDNYNEQFF
CDR3nt: TGCAGCACCTGGCCAGGGGACAACTACAATGAGCAGTTCTTC

abundance: few
v_gene: TRBV24-1
j_gene: TRBJ1-5
d_gene: .
CDR3aa: CATSRGGGDSNQPQHF
CDR3nt: TGTGCCACCAGTCGGGGGGGCGGAGATAGCAATCAGCCCCAGCATTTT

abundance: .
v_gene: TRBV7-9
j_gene: TRBJ2-3
d_gene: .
CDR3aa: CASSLTMPRLADTQYF
CDR3nt: TGTGCCAGCAGCTTGACCATGCCGAGACTGGCAGATACGCAGTATTTT

abundance: .
v_gene: TRBV3-1/TRBV3-2
j_gene: TRBJ1-5
d_gene: TRBD1
CDR3aa: CASSQLPGDSNQPQHF
CDR3nt: TGTGCCAGCAGCCAATTACCCGGGGACAGTAATCAGCCCCAGCATTTT

abundance: .
v_gene: TRBV6-6
j_gene: TRBJ2-7
d_gene: .
CDR3aa: CASSYLHSPYEQYF
CDR3nt: TGTGCCAGCAGTTACTTGCACAGTCCCTACGAGCAGTACTTC

abundance: .
v_gene: TRBV14
j_gene: TRBJ2-5
d_gene: TRBD1
CDR3aa: CASSRRHGTGETQYF
CDR3nt: TGTGCCAGCAGCCGACGTCACGGGACAGGGGAGACCCAGTACTTC

abundance: .
v_gene: TRBV9
j_gene: TRBJ2-3
d_gene: .
CDR3aa: CASSVGTGDTQYF
CDR3nt: TGTGCCAGCAGCGTAGGAACCGGAGACACGCAGTATTTT

abundance: .
v_gene: TRBV2
j_gene: TRBJ1-5
d_gene: .
CDR3aa: CASSGEQGPNQPQHF
CDR3nt: TGTGCCAGCAGTGGAGAACAGGGCCCCAATCAGCCCCAGCATTTT

abundance: .
v_gene: TRBV7-8
j_gene: TRBJ1-1
d_gene: .
CDR3aa: CASSVEGTGTEAFF
CDR3nt: TGTGCCAGCAGCGTAGAGGGCACAGGCACTGAAGCTTTCTTT

abundance: .
v_gene: TRBV7-9
j_gene: TRBJ1-1
d_gene: .
CDR3aa: CASSLGAGGTEAFF
CDR3nt: TGTGCCAGCAGCTTAGGGGCGGGGGGCACTGAAGCTTTCTTT

abundance: .
v_gene: TRBV6-5
j_gene: TRBJ2-1
d_gene: TRBD2
CDR3aa: CASSYLAGGRKDEQFF
CDR3nt: TGTGCCAGCAGTTACCTAGCGGGGGGGCGAAAGGATGAGCAGTTCTTC

abundance: .
v_gene: TRBV7-2
j_gene: TRBJ2-5
d_gene: TRBD1
CDR3aa: CASSTRQGAETQYF
CDR3nt: TGTGCCAGCAGCACCCGACAGGGTGCGGAGACCCAGTACTTC

abundance: .
v_gene: TRBV29-1
j_gene: TRBJ2-2
d_gene: .
CDR3aa: CSVRGSGELFF
CDR3nt: TGCAGCGTTCGGGGGTCCGGGGAGCTGTTTTTT

abundance: .
v_gene: TRBV24-1
j_gene: TRBJ2-3
d_gene: .
CDR3aa: CATSDNTGGVTDTQYF
CDR3nt: TGTGCCACCAGTGACAATACAGGGGGGGTCACAGATACGCAGTATTTT